Given below is one T cell receptor beta chain in context. Its antigen specificity is not known. No clone much larger than this one lies a single base away; base qualities are absent. CDR3 length: 15 amino acids, cysteine to phenylalanine. Only the CDR3 region is kept as DNA, spanning 45 bases read in frame from base 1. The V end loses 0 bases and the J end loses 2 bases, and a stretch of 12 bases separates them. CDR1 and CDR2 (SGDLS, YYNGEE) derive from the germline V gene. The time point label, read with the paper, signifies: more than 10 months on ibrutinib. Approximately 2 micrograms of genomic DNA were extracted from cryopreserved PBMCs for TCR beta library preparation. Longitudinal blood samples from CLL patients receiving ibrutinib monotherapy were subjected to high-throughput TCR beta sequencing. Patients were enrolled in a phase 2 open-label single-center ibrutinib monotherapy trial. On a MiSeq, deep resolution sequencing aimed for a depth between 1 in 1 million and 1 in 200,000 T cells, with each clonotype covered 10x on average. The immunoSEQ hsTCRB Kit was used to generate the TCR beta libraries. In the source study's methods: ImmunoSEQ Data Assistant and ImmunoSEQ Analyzer were used for data analysis, and V, D and J genes were assigned according to IMGT definitions. Clonality was computed as one minus normalized Shannon entropy of productive rearrangement frequencies, ranging from 0 to 1. Only overrepresented clonotypes making up at least 0.05% of the repertoire of each patient were included in the public clonotype analysis. Some 13 age-matched healthy donor repertoires from immuneACCESS served as clonality controls. This immuneACCESS table, as held by TCRdb, lists in-frame sequences with V and J called but not all clones. Of the missing ones, under half trace to an unresolved V gene in checked studies; the others have no known cause. That table is the source of V, J and clone size, and D and trimming were worked out from the DNA. Recorded for this sample are under 200,000 clones; 81% of them occurred a single time. The ten largest clones take up around 2% of the sample.

The entry originates in a study of cytotoxic CD8 clonotypes in ibrutinib-treated CLL (dated by TCRdb to the early 2020s). Regarding the research as a whole: In this cohort, around 14 patients were treatment-naive and about a dozen were relapsed/refractory, while around 18 had unmutated IGHV. Partial responses were observed in about 25 patients and complete responses in 2; after a median follow-up of 68 months, remission was maintained in 15 or so patients and progression was observed in some twelve. Response samples were obtained after a median of approximately twelve months of treatment, with a range of roughly 6 to 40 months. On average, each sample yielded 255,043 productive templates and 94,082 productive rearrangements. Longitudinal samples were available for about 30% of the roughly 90 trial participants. Cryopreserved peripheral blood mononuclear cells were collected before treatment, at response, and at either disease progression or sustained remission. Patients were still on ibrutinib when every remission and progressive disease sample was collected. Beyond this particular receptor, the publication reports: At ibrutinib response clonality went up, during sustained remission it held steady, and at progression it dropped back toward baseline. Public clonotypes were rare and either contracted or stayed stable during treatment, and the rise in clonality at ibrutinib response reflected the expansion of private clonotypes. Lymph node repertoires were not examined, and the timing of sampling was not matched between patients in sustained remission and those whose disease progressed. Baseline clonality was found to be higher than that of age-matched healthy donors and was strongly correlated with circulating CD8+ T-cell counts.

This sequence was found in a human donor with chronic lymphocytic leukemia. The receptor chain draws on TRBV9 and TRBJ2-7; the D gene cannot be resolved beyond TRBD1 or TRBD2, each matching 5 bases. The sample consisted of PBMCs, taken after 12 months of ibrutinib treatment. DNA sequence: TGTGCCAGCAGCGTAGGGGGAGACAGAGCCTACGAGCAGTACTTC. Its protein product is CASSVGGDRAYEQYF.